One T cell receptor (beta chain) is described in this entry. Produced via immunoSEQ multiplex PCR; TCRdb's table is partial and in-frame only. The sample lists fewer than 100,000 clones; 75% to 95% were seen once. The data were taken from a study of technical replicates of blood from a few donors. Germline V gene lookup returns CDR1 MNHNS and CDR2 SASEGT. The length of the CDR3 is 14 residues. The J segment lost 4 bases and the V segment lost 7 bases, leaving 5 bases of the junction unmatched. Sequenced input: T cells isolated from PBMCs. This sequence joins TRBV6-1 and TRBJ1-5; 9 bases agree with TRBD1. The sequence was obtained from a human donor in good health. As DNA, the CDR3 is TGTGCCAGCACCTGGACAGGGGTTAATCAGCCCCAGCATTTT. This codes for CASTWTGVNQPQHF.